This T cell receptor beta chain stems from a study of T cells in Graves' hyperthyroidism and ophthalmopathy. CDR1 is DFQATT, CDR2 SNEGSKA, per germline (reference sequence). The germline V and J ends were trimmed by 6 bases and 1 base, with 13 bases remaining between them. The CDR3 is 13 amino acids. The CDR3 regions of TCR beta were amplified from RNA transcripts. HTBI primers were the set used in a first-round RT-PCR of the TCR CDR3. TCRdb re-derived calls from the multiplex PCR reads in MiXCR, one entry per CDR3 protein. The sample consists of around 350,000 distinct CDR3 sequences, just under 25% of them appearing once. Patients were aged 18 to 65, had disease duration under 2 months, and had newly diagnosed hyperthyroidism. Uncontrolled infections, other autoimmune diseases, pregnancy or lactation led to exclusion of patients. Concerning this clonotype: As yet, its antigen is unknown.

General observations from the study: Most thyroid clonotypes expanded above 0.001 appeared in blood too.

The receptor's source is a man aged 50 to 60 with Graves' hyperthyroidism. The specimen was blood. V gene TRBV20-1 combines with J gene TRBJ2-7; D is tentatively TRBD1 or TRBD2 (7 bases each). For the CDR3, the DNA is TGCAGTGCAAGACAGGGAGGGTCCTACGAGCAGTACTTC. Its protein product is CSARQGGSYEQYF.